A few counts support the clone carrying this TCR beta chain. Its antigen is as yet unknown. The trim removed 6 bases at V and 3 bases at J, leaving 14 bases unmatched. Germline V gives CDR1 MNHNS, CDR2 SASEGT. CDR3 length: 17 amino acids. Prepared TCR beta cDNA libraries contained unique molecular identifiers. One entry per CDR3 protein results from TCRdb running MiXCR on the PCR reads. The table has fewer than 850,000 distinct CDR3 sequences, less than 35% seen once. This sample stems from a study of post-analysis software for immune sequencing data. General observations from the study: Comparison of patients with controls showed about 5 TRBV segments more frequent in patients, TRBV5-6, TRBV5-1 and TRBV20-1 among them. Normalized Chao1 diversity was significantly lower in multiple sclerosis patients than in controls.

This chain joins TRBV6-1 and TRBJ2-1; TRBD1 matches at 7 bases. The TCR sequence derives from a girl aged 10 to 17 with multiple sclerosis. The sample consisted of blood. CDR3 sequence: CASSRSPPGQSYNEQFF. CDR3 DNA: TGTGCCAGCAGCCGATCTCCTCCGGGACAGAGCTACAATGAGCAGTTCTTC.